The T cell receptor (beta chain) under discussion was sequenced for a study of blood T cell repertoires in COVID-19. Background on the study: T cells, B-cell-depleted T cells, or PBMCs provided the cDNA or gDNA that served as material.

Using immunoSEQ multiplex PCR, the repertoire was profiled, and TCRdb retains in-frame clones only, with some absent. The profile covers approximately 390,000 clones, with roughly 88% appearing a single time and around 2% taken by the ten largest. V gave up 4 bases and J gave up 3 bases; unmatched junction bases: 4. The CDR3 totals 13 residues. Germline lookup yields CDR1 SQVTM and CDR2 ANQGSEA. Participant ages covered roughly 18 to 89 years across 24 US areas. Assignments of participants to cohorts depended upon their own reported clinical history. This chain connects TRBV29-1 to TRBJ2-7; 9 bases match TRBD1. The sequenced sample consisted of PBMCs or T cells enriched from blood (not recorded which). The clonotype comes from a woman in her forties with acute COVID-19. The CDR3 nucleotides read TGCAGCGTTGTAGACAGGGGGTTCTACGAGCAGTACTTC. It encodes CSVVDRGFYEQYF.